A single sample gave rise to the 28 T cell receptor beta chains below, sequenced in a study of T cells in lung cancer brain metastases. Only in-frame clones appear in the TCRdb table, and some are missing; sequencing was by immunoSEQ multiplex PCR. This sample yields several thousand clones, of which about 88% are seen a single time; 4.5% to 6% belongs to the top ten. Specimen: tumor tissue from the primary lung tumor. Receptors were obtained from a woman aged 45-65 years with non-small cell lung cancer.

V gene TRBV7-3 combines with J gene TRBJ1-5; D is perhaps TRBD1 (6 bases). Trimming took off 0 bases at V and 4 bases at J, with 7 bases between the two ends. The CDR3 runs to 14 residues. The germline V gene encodes CDR1 SGHTA and CDR2 FQGTGA. The CDR3 nucleotides are TGTGCCAGCAGCTTAACGGGACAAAATCAGCCCCAGCATTTT. Residues: CASSLTGQNQPQHF.

The J gene is TRBJ1-4, the V gene TRBV27; TRBD1 matches 7 bases. V trimming: 2 bases; J trimming: 12 bases; junction bases outside the gene matches: 9. The germline V gene encodes CDR1 MNHEY and CDR2 SMNVEV (reference sequence). The CDR3 is made up of 14 amino acids. The CDR3 DNA reads TGTGCCAGCAGTTTAAGCGTAGGGGGCGGAGAACTGTTTTTT. This sequence encodes CASSLSVGGGELFF.

Only a few counts were recorded for this clone. The chain carries TRBV5-1 and TRBJ2-5; weak D call: TRBD1 (6 bases). This CDR3 comprises 13 residues. Germline V gives CDR1 SGHRS, CDR2 YFSETQ. V lost 1 base to trimming and J lost 5 bases, with 9 bases between them. In DNA form, the CDR3 reads TGCGCCAGCAGCTTGATTAGGGGGGAGACCCAGTACTTC. Its protein is CASSLIRGETQYF.

CDR3 coding DNA: TGCGCCAGCAGCTTGGACATGACTAGCGGGAGAAATGAGCAGTTCTTC. Translating it yields CASSLDMTSGRNEQFF. The chain is built from TRBV5-1 and TRBJ2-1, with 12 positions matching TRBD2. This CDR3 contains 16 residues. V was pared by 0 bases and J by 7 bases, with 5 bases of the junction left unmatched. Germline V lookup: CDR1 SGHRS, CDR2 YFSETQ.

This chain uses TRBV5-1 with TRBJ1-1; D possibly corresponds to TRBD1 (5 bases). Germline assignment: CDR1 SGHRS and CDR2 YFSETQ. The CDR3 runs to 14 residues. The V end was cut by 3 bases, the J end by 1 base, with 10 bases between. The CDR3 DNA is TGCGCCAGCAGCTCCGGGGGAGGGAACACTGAAGCTTTCTTT. Translating gives CASSSGGGNTEAFF.

The rearrangement joins TRBV18 to TRBJ2-5; 11 positions match TRBD2. V shed 0 bases, J shed 3 bases, and the junction held 3 bases outside the gene matches. This CDR3 contains 16 residues. Germline CDR1 KGHSH, CDR2 LQKENI. The CDR3 nucleotides are TGTGCCAGCTCACCACCAAAGGGACTAGCGGAAGAGACCCAGTACTTC. Amino acid sequence: CASSPPKGLAEETQYF.

Worth noting for this clone: The same CDR3 can be traced to other DNA sequences in this sample. The chain couples TRBV11-2 to TRBJ2-7; the D is unclear. The ends were cut back, 3 bases at V and 2 bases at J, with 5 bases in the middle. The V gene's germline CDR1 is SGHAT and CDR2 FQNNGV. CDR3 size: 12 residues. CDR3 in DNA: TGTGCCAGCAGCTTGTCGACCTACGAGCAGTACTTC. This translates into CASSLSTYEQYF.

This rearrangement joins TRBV5-1 to TRBJ2-7, with 8 nucleotides matching TRBD2. The germline CDR1 and CDR2 sequences are SGHRS and YFSETQ. The CDR3 is 13 amino acids. Trimming at V came to 4 bases and at J to 4 bases, leaving 4 bases not matched to a gene. CDR3 loop: CASSGTSSYEQYF. For the CDR3, the DNA is TGCGCCAGCAGCGGGACTAGTTCTTACGAGCAGTACTTC.

The table lists this clone with a count of one. This chain connects TRBV28 to TRBJ2-5; D possibly corresponds to TRBD1 (5 bases). Germline V gene sequence: CDR1 MDHEN, CDR2 SYDVKM. V dropped 5 bases and J dropped 11 bases, with 12 bases sitting between them. The CDR3 spans 11 residues. CDR3 residues: CASSQGLWQYF. As DNA, the CDR3 is TGTGCCAGCAGTCAGGGCCTGTGGCAGTACTTC.

The genes are TRBV7-9 and TRBJ2-7; D gene uncertain. The germline V gene encodes CDR1 SEHNR and CDR2 FQNEAQ (reference sequence). V lost 0 bases, J lost 9 bases, and 6 bases lay in between. The CDR3 sequence is 11 residues long. The CDR3 region is CASSLAGLQYF. CDR3 DNA: TGTGCCAGCAGCTTAGCCGGGTTGCAGTACTTC.

This chain connects TRBV4-3 to TRBJ2-3; D possibly corresponds to TRBD1 (6 bases). In germline, CDR1 is LGHNA, CDR2 YSLEER. V lost 0 bases and J lost 4, with 8 bases in between. The CDR3 contains 14 residues. As DNA, the CDR3 is TGCGCCAGCAGCCAAGAGGGGGCAGCAGATACGCAGTATTTT. It specifies CASSQEGAADTQYF.

The rearrangement joins TRBV25-1 to TRBJ1-4, with 7 bases fitting TRBD1. This CDR3 has 14 amino acids. Germline V gene data show CDR1 as MGHDK and CDR2 as SYGVNS. Losses at the gene ends were 8 bases for V and 6 bases for J; bases not matched to a gene: 9. The CDR3 nucleotides are TGTGCCAGCGTCCGGGACAGCGGGGATGAAAAACTGTTTTTT. This gives the protein CASVRDSGDEKLFF.

The chain carries TRBV5-4 and TRBJ2-1; 11 bases are a match to TRBD2. This CDR3 has 15 residues. CDR1 and CDR2 from the germline V gene are SGHNT and YYREEE (reference sequence). The V segment lost 4 bases and the J segment 7 bases; nucleotides outside the gene matches: 7. CDR3 protein: CASSISGRAGNEQFF. CDR3 DNA sequence: TGTGCCAGCAGCATTAGCGGGAGGGCCGGGAATGAGCAGTTCTTC.

The V gene is TRBV11-2, the J gene TRBJ2-5; 10 bases fit TRBD1. Trimming at V came to 6 bases and at J to 1 base, leaving 8 bases not matched to a gene. Germline CDR1 and CDR2: SGHAT and FQNNGV. The CDR3 runs to 16 residues. Written as DNA, the CDR3 is TGTGCCAGCAGACGGCGGGACAGGGGCTTCCAAGAGACCCAGTACTTC. It codes for CASRRRDRGFQETQYF.

V and J are TRBV9 and TRBJ2-7, with unresolved D. CDR3 length: 13 residues. Trimming took off 2 bases at V and 7 bases at J, with 13 bases between the two ends. Germline lookup yields CDR1 SGDLS and CDR2 YYNGEE. The CDR3 reads CASSVQPSWEQYF. In DNA form, the CDR3 reads TGTGCCAGCAGCGTCCAACCTTCGTGGGAGCAGTACTTC.

The V gene is TRBV6-1, the J gene TRBJ1-4; no clear D. CDR1 is MNHNS, CDR2 SASEGT, per germline. The CDR3 is made up of 13 amino acids. Trimming shortened V by 3 bases and J by 13 bases, and 15 bases separated the two germline ends. CDR3 nucleotides: TGTGCCAGCAGTGAGGTCTTCCGGGATAGACTGTTTTTT. Its protein is CASSEVFRDRLFF.

The chain has TRBV30 and TRBJ1-2; D gene ambiguous. There are 12 residues in the CDR3. Germline V gene lookup returns CDR1 GTSNPN and CDR2 SVGIG (reference sequence). Trimming shortened V by 4 bases and J by 3 bases, and 9 bases separated the two germline ends. The DNA of the CDR3 is TGTGCCTGGAAAGGGCCTGACTATGGCTACACCTTC. Translating it yields CAWKGPDYGYTF.

V usage is TRBV18 and J usage is TRBJ2-5; D remains ambiguous. This CDR3 is built from 14 residues. Looked up from germline, CDR1 is KGHSH and CDR2 is LQKENI. Trimming took 0 bases from V and 1 from J, leaving 6 bases between them. The CDR3 sequence: CASSPPSSQETQYF. The CDR3 DNA follows: TGTGCCAGCTCACCACCGTCCAGCCAAGAGACCCAGTACTTC.

This chain connects TRBV6-5 to TRBJ1-1; D might be TRBD1 (5 bases). Germline lookup yields CDR1 MNHEY and CDR2 SVGAGI. The CDR3 contains 12 residues. V dropped 2 bases and J dropped 9 bases, with 10 bases sitting between them. The CDR3 bases are TGTGCCAGCAGTTACGATGGGGGTAAAGCTTTCTTT. Its translation is CASSYDGGKAFF.

This chain joins TRBV6-5 and TRBJ2-7, with D hard to call. V was shortened by 4 bases and J by 3 bases, with 7 bases between the two germline ends. The CDR3 has 12 amino acids. CDR1 MNHEY and CDR2 SVGAGI come from the germline V gene. CDR3 loop: CASSSSGYEQYF. DNA for the CDR3: TGTGCCAGCAGTTCCTCCGGCTACGAGCAGTACTTC.

This clone was detected only a few times. The chain is built from TRBV28 and TRBJ2-7; TRBD1 might be the D (6 bases). Trimming left V 5 bases short and J 3 bases short, with 23 bases between. The CDR3 loop spans 17 amino acids. CDR1 is MDHEN, CDR2 SYDVKM, per germline. CDR3 coding DNA: TGTGCCAGCAGTCTTGAATTCAATCCGGACAGTTACTACGAGCAGTACTTC. The encoded protein is CASSLEFNPDSYYEQYF.

The J gene is TRBJ2-2, the V gene TRBV6-1; D not certain. Germline V gene sequence: CDR1 MNHNS, CDR2 SASEGT. The CDR3 has 15 amino acids. V was pared by 1 base and J by 5 bases, with 11 bases between. The CDR3 is CASSEVPTGTGELFF. As DNA, the CDR3 is TGTGCCAGCAGTGAAGTCCCCACCGGGACCGGGGAGCTGTTTTTT.

This chain uses TRBV28 with TRBJ1-2; 7 nucleotides agree with TRBD1. Unmatched junction bases numbered 11, after V lost 7 bases and J lost 6 bases. The V gene's germline CDR1 is MDHEN and CDR2 SYDVKM. This CDR3 has 14 residues. As DNA, the CDR3 is TGTGCCAGCACCCCCCCCCGGGACAGCCATGGCTACACCTTC. Encoded protein: CASTPPRDSHGYTF.

This clone was counted once. The J gene is TRBJ2-5, the V gene TRBV15; D gene uncertain. The CDR3 is 15 residues long. Germline V gives CDR1 LNHNV, CDR2 YYDKDF (reference sequence). With 0 bases removed from V and 5 bases from J, the gap between germline ends came to 13 bases. CDR3 loop: CATSRDPQAPETQYF. For the CDR3, the DNA is TGTGCCACCAGCAGAGACCCTCAGGCGCCGGAGACCCAGTACTTC.

This sequence joins TRBV19 and TRBJ2-3; TRBD1 matches at 8 bases. J was trimmed by 1 base and V by 4 bases; bases with no gene match: 19. CDR1 and CDR2 from the germline V gene are LNHDA and SQIVND (reference sequence). This CDR3 spans 20 amino acids. CDR3 bases: TGTGCCAGTAGTACCGTAGAATCCCCTGGACAGGGCCATCGCACAGATACGCAGTATTTT. Encoded protein: CASSTVESPGQGHRTDTQYF.

V is TRBV28 and J is TRBJ2-1; TRBD1 might be the D (6 bases). The germline V and J ends were trimmed by 6 bases and 2 bases, with 11 bases remaining between them. This CDR3 region has 14 residues. Germline CDR1 MDHEN, CDR2 SYDVKM. The CDR3 DNA reads TGTGCCAGCAGCCCCACAGGGACCTACAATGAGCAGTTCTTC. Translating it yields CASSPTGTYNEQFF.

The chain has TRBV5-4 and TRBJ2-3; TRBD1 is a possible D gene (5 bases). The V gene lost 4 bases and the J gene lost 1 base, with 16 bases spanning the gap. The CDR3 consists of 16 residues. The germline gives CDR1 SGHNT, CDR2 YYREEE (reference sequence). The CDR3 sequence is CASSQGSGLGTDTQYF. The DNA for the CDR3 is TGTGCCAGCAGCCAGGGATCTGGTCTTGGCACAGATACGCAGTATTTT.

The chain is built from TRBV11-2 and TRBJ1-6, with D unclear. The V end lost 5 bases, the J end lost 4 bases, and 3 bases lay between the germline ends. CDR1 and CDR2 from the germline V gene are SGHAT and FQNNGV. The CDR3 runs to 12 residues. The DNA for the CDR3 is TGTGCCAGCAGCCGTTATAATTCACCCCTCCACTTT. Translation gives CASSRYNSPLHF.